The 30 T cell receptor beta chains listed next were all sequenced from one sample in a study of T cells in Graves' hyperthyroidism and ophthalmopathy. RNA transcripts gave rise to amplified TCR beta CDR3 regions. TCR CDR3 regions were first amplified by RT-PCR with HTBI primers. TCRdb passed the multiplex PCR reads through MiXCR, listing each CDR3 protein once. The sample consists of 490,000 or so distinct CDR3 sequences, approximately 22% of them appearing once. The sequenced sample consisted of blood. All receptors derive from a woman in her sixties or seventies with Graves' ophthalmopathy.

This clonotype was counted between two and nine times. The CDR3: CASSVAPSGPYNEQFF. CDR3 in DNA: TGTGCCAGCAGCGTAGCTCCTTCGGGACCCTACAATGAGCAGTTCTTC. The chain joins TRBV9 to TRBJ2-1; D tentatively fits TRBD1 or TRBD2 (5 bases each). V gave up 0 bases and J gave up 2 bases, with 12 bases separating them. Per the germline V gene, CDR1 is SGDLS and CDR2 is YYNGEE. The CDR3 is 16 residues long. Full variable domain (outside the CDR3, taken from reference TRBV9 and TRBJ2-1): DSGVTQTPKHLITATGQRVTLRCSPRSGDLSVYWYQQSLDQGLQFLIQYYNGEERAKGNILERFSAQQFPDLHSELNLSSLELGDSALYFCASSVAPSGPYNEQFFGPGTRLTVL.

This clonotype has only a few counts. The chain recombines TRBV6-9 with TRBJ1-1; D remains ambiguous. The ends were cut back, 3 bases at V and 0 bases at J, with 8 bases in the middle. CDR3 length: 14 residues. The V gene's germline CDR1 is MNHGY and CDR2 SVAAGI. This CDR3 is CASSYVGLNTEAFF. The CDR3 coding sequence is TGTGCCAGCAGTTACGTAGGGCTGAACACTGAAGCTTTCTTT.

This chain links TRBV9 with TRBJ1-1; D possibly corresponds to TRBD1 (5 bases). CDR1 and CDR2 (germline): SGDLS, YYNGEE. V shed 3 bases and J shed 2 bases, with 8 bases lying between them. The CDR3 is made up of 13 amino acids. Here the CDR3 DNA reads TGTGCCAGCAGCGAGACAGCAAACACTGAAGCTTTCTTT. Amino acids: CASSETANTEAFF.

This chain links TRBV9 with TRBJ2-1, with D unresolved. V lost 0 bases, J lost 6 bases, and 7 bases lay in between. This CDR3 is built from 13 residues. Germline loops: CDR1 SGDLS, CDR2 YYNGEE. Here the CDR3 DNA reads TGTGCCAGCAGCGTAGGGGTGGTCAATGAGCAGTTCTTC. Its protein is CASSVGVVNEQFF.

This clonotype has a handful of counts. The CDR3: CASSVRGGDTEAFF. In DNA form, the CDR3 reads TGTGCCAGCAGCGTTCGAGGGGGCGACACTGAAGCTTTCTTT. This chain joins TRBV9 and TRBJ1-1; 7 bases align to TRBD1. V was pared by 2 bases and J by 3 bases, with 4 bases of the junction left unmatched. The CDR3 totals 14 residues. Per germline, CDR1 SGDLS and CDR2 YYNGEE. Combining the CDR3 with reference TRBV9 and TRBJ1-1 gives the whole variable domain DSGVTQTPKHLITATGQRVTLRCSPRSGDLSVYWYQQSLDQGLQFLIQYYNGEERAKGNILERFSAQQFPDLHSELNLSSLELGDSALYFCASSVRGGDTEAFFGQGTRLTVV.

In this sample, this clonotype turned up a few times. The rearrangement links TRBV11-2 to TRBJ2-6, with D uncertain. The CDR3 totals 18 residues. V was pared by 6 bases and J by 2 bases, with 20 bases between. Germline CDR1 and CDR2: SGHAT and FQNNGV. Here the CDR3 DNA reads TGTGCCAGCAGTCGTAGCACCCTAACCTCGCCTGGGGCCAACGTCCTGACTTTC. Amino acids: CASSRSTLTSPGANVLTF.

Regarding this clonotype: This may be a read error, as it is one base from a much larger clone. CDR3 bases: TGTGCCAGCAGCTTATTAATTTCCGGGGAGCTGTTTTTT. Protein: CASSLLISGELFF. The chain has TRBV11-2 and TRBJ2-2; D uncertain. CDR1 and CDR2 (germline): SGHAT, FQNNGV. The CDR3 sequence is 13 residues long. Trimming removed 2 bases at V and 6 bases at J, with 7 bases between.

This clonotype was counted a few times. The CDR3 region is CASSLGGSGSDYEQYF. For the CDR3, the DNA is TGTGCCAGCAGCTTAGGAGGTAGCGGGAGTGACTACGAGCAGTACTTC. The gene calls are TRBV11-2 and TRBJ2-7; 9 nucleotides agree with TRBD2. The V gene's germline CDR1 is SGHAT and CDR2 FQNNGV. V lost 1 base, J lost 3 bases, and 7 bases stayed unmatched. The CDR3 is 16 amino acids.

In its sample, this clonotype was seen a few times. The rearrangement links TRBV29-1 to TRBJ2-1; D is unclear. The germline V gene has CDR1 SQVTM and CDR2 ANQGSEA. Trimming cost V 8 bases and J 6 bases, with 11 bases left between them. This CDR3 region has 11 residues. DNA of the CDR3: TGCAGCTTAGCAAGGTTCAATGAGCAGTTCTTC. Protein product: CSLARFNEQFF.

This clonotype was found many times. The CDR3: CASSYVGDTEAFF. CDR3 sequence (DNA): TGTGCCAGCAGTTACGTGGGGGACACTGAAGCTTTCTTT. The rearrangement joins TRBV6-2 or TRBV6-3 to TRBJ1-1; a weak D match, TRBD1 (5 bases). Germline V gene data show CDR1 as MNHEY and CDR2 as SVGEGT. The CDR3 covers 13 residues. The V gene lost 2 bases and the J gene lost 3 bases, with 7 bases spanning the gap.

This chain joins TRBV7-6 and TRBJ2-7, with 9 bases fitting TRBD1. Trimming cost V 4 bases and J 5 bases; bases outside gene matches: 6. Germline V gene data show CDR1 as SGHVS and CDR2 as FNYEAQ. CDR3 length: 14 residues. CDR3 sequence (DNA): TGTGCCAGCAGCTCCGGGACAGGGCCCGACGAGCAGTACTTC. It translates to CASSSGTGPDEQYF. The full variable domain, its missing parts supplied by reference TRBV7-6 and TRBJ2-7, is GAGVSQSPRYKVTKRGQDVALRCDPISGHVSLYWYRQALGQGPEFLTYFNYEAQQDKSGLPNDRFSAERPEGSISTLTIQRTEQRDSAMYRCASSSGTGPDEQYFGPGTRLTVT.

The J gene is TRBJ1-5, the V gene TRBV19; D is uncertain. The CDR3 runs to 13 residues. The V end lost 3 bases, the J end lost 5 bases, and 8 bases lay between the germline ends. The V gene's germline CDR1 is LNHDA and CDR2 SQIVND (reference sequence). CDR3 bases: TGTGCCAGTAGTATCGGGTTGGATCAGCCCCAGCATTTT. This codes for CASSIGLDQPQHF.

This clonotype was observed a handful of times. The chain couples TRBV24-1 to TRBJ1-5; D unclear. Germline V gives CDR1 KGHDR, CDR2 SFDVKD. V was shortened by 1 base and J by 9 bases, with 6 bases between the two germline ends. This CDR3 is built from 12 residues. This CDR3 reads CATSDFAGPQHF. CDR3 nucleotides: TGTGCCACCAGTGATTTTGCTGGGCCCCAGCATTTT.

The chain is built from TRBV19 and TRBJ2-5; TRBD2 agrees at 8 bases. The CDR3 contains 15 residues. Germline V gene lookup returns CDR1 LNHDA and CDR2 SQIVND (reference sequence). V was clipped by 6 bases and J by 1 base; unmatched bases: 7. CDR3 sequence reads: CASRLASGPQETQYF. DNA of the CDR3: TGTGCCAGTAGGCTGGCTAGCGGGCCCCAAGAGACCCAGTACTTC.

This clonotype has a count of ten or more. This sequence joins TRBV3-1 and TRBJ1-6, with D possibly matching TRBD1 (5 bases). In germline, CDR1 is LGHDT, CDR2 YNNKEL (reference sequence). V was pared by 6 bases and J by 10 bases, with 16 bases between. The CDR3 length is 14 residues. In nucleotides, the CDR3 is TGTGCCAGCAGTCTGGACAACTGGGACTCACCCCTCCACTTT. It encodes CASSLDNWDSPLHF.

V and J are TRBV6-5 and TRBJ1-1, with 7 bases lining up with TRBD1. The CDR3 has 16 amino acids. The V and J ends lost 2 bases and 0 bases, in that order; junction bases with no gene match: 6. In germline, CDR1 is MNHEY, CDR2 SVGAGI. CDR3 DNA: TGTGCCAGCAGTTACGCGCCGGGACAGATGAACACTGAAGCTTTCTTT. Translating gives CASSYAPGQMNTEAFF.

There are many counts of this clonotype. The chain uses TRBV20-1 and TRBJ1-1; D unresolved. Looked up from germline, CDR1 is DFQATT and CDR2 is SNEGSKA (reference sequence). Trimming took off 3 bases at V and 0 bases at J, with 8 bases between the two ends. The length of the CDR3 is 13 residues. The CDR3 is CSARVGVNTEAFF. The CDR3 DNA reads TGCAGTGCTAGGGTTGGGGTGAACACTGAAGCTTTCTTT.

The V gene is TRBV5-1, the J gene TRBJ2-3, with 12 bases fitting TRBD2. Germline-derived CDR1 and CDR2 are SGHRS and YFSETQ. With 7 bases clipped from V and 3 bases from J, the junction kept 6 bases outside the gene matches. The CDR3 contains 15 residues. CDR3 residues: CASGLGTSGTDTQYF. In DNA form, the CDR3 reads TGCGCCAGCGGCCTCGGGACTAGCGGGACAGATACGCAGTATTTT.

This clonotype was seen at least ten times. This CDR3 reads CASSLGLFYTF. The CDR3 nucleotides read TGTGCCAGCAGTTTAGGGCTTTTCTACACCTTC. The chain carries TRBV12-3 or TRBV12-4 and TRBJ1-2, with D hard to call. The V gene lost 1 base and the J gene lost 10 bases, with 7 bases spanning the gap. The CDR3 loop spans 11 amino acids.

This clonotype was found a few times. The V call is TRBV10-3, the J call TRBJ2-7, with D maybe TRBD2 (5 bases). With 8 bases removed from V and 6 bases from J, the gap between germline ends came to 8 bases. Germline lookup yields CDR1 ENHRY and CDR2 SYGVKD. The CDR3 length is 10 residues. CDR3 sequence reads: CAIGSGEQYF. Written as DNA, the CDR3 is TGTGCCATCGGGAGCGGCGAGCAGTACTTC.

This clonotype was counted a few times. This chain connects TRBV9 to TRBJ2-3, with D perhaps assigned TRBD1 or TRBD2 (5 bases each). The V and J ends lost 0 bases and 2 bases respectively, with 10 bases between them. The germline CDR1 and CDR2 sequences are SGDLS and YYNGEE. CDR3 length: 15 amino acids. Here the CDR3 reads CASSVAGTTTDTQYF. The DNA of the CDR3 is TGTGCCAGCAGCGTAGCGGGGACGACCACAGATACGCAGTATTTT.

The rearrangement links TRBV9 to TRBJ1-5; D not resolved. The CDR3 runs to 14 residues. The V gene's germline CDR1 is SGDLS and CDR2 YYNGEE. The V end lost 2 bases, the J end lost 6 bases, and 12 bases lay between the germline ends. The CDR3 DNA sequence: TGTGCCAGCAGCGTCTCCCCCGGTGGTCAGCCCCAGCATTTT. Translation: CASSVSPGGQPQHF.

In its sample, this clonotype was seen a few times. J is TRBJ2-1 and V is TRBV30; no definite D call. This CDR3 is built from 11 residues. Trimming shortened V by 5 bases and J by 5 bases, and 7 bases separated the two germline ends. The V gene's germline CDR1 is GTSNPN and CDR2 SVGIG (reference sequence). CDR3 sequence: CAWGENNEQFF. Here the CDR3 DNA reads TGTGCCTGGGGAGAAAACAATGAGCAGTTCTTC.

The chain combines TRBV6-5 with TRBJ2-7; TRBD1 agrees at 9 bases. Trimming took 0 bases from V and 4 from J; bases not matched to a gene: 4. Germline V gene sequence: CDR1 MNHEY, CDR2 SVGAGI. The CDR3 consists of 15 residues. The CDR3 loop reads CASSYSGTGLYEQYF. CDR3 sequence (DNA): TGTGCCAGCAGTTACTCGGGGACAGGGTTGTACGAGCAGTACTTC.

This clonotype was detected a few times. The DNA for the CDR3 is TGTGCCAGCAGCTCTAACCGACTGGAACATCTTGGGTACAATGAGCAGTTCTTC. As protein: CASSSNRLEHLGYNEQFF. The rearrangement links TRBV5-6 to TRBJ2-1; D ambiguous. V was shortened by 3 bases and J by 4 bases, with 23 bases between the two germline ends. Germline assignment: CDR1 SGHDT and CDR2 YYEEEE. The CDR3 consists of 18 residues.

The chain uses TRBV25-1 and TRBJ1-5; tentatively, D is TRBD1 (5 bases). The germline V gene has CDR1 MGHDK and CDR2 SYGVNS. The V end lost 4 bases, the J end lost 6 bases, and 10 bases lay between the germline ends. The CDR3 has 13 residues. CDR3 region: CASSGQWGQPQHF. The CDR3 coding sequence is TGTGCCAGCAGTGGACAGTGGGGTCAGCCCCAGCATTTT. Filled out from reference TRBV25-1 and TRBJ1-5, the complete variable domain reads EADIYQTPRYLVIGTGKKITLECSQTMGHDKMYWYQQDPGMELHLIHYSYGVNSTEKGDLSSESTVSRIRTEHFPLTLESARPSHTSQYLCASSGQWGQPQHFGDGTRLSIL.

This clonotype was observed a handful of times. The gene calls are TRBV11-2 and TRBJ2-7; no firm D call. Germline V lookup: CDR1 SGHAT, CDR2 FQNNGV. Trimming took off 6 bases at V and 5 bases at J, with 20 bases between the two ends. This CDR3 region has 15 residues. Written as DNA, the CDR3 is TGTGCCAGCAGAGCAGGTGCAGAGGCCGCCGACGAGCAGTACTTC. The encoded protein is CASRAGAEAADEQYF.

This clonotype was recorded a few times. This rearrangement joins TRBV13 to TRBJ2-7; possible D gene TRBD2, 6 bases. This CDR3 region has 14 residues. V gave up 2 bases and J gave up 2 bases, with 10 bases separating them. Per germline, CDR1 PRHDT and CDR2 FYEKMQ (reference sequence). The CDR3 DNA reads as TGTGCCAGCAGCTTATCGGGGGACCCCTACGAGCAGTACTTC. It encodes CASSLSGDPYEQYF.

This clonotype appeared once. The CDR3 reads CASSSLAVNSYNEQFF. In nucleotides, the CDR3 is TGCGCCAGCAGCTCCCTAGCGGTGAACTCCTACAATGAGCAGTTCTTC. The V gene is TRBV5-1, the J gene TRBJ2-1; 7 nucleotides line up with TRBD2. Germline V lookup: CDR1 SGHRS, CDR2 YFSETQ. The trim removed 3 bases at V and 0 bases at J, leaving 6 bases unmatched. This CDR3 is 16 amino acids long.

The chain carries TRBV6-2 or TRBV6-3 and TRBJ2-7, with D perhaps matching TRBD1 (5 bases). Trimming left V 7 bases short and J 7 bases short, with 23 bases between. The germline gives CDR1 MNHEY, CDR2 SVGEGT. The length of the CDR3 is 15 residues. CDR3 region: CASTLLAGNRWEQYF. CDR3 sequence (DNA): TGTGCCAGCACTCTTTTAGCAGGGAACCGGTGGGAGCAGTACTTC.